This TCR beta chain was recovered during a study of blood T cell repertoires in COVID-19. The protocol was immunoSEQ multiplex PCR, while the TCRdb copy is restricted to in-frame clones and leaves out a portion. There are 300,000 to 350,000 clones in the sample; 90% occur only once, and 3.5% to 4.5% lies in the top ten. Source material: PBMCs or T cells enriched from blood (not recorded which). The clonotype originates from a woman younger than 30 with acute COVID-19.

For the CDR3, the DNA is TGCGCCAGCAGCTTTGTGGGGCGAGGAGAATCACCCCTCCACTTT. It codes for CASSFVGRGESPLHF. The J gene is TRBJ1-6, the V gene TRBV5-1, with D possibly being TRBD1 (5 bases). The CDR3 is made up of 15 amino acids. Germline CDR1 is SGHRS and CDR2 is YFSETQ. Trimming removed 2 bases at V and 10 bases at J, with 16 bases between.